The rows below give T cell receptor beta chains drawn from one sample of a study of Graves' ophthalmopathy and Graves' hyperthyroidism. From the multiplex PCR reads, TCRdb called clonotypes with MiXCR, one entry per CDR3 protein. Of hundreds of thousands of distinct CDR3 sequences listed, 45% are singletons. Sequencing was performed on peripheral blood. The receptors come from an adult man with Graves' ophthalmopathy. CDR3s include the opening cysteine and the closing phenylalanine or tryptophan. D genes are given only for firm matches.

j_gene: TRBJ2-5; d_gene: TRBD1; v_gene: TRBV3-1; CDR3aa: CASSQGDRDQETQYF
j_gene: TRBJ2-2; d_gene: NA; v_gene: TRBV20-1; CDR3aa: CSARTRYTGELFF
j_gene: TRBJ2-5; d_gene: TRBD2; v_gene: TRBV28; CDR3aa: CASFGGAVVETQYF
j_gene: TRBJ2-7; d_gene: NA; v_gene: TRBV20-1; CDR3aa: CSARGGVYEQYF
j_gene: TRBJ1-1; d_gene: NA; v_gene: TRBV10-2; CDR3aa: CASSYGQHNTEAFF
j_gene: TRBJ2-7; d_gene: TRBD2; v_gene: TRBV5-1; CDR3aa: CASSLTSGSRHEQYF
j_gene: TRBJ1-5; d_gene: NA; v_gene: TRBV5-5; CDR3aa: CASSLTGDGYQPQHF
j_gene: TRBJ2-5; d_gene: TRBD1; v_gene: TRBV2; CDR3aa: CASRGDRGSETQYF
j_gene: TRBJ2-2; d_gene: TRBD1; v_gene: TRBV29-1; CDR3aa: CSVTGTGGLNTGELFF
j_gene: TRBJ2-2; d_gene: NA; v_gene: TRBV6-4; CDR3aa: CASSAAVTGELFF
j_gene: TRBJ2-5; d_gene: NA; v_gene: TRBV7-9; CDR3aa: CASSLDIGGTQYF
j_gene: TRBJ1-6; d_gene: NA; v_gene: TRBV12-3/TRBV12-4; CDR3aa: CASSDPQIGDSPLHF
j_gene: TRBJ2-2; d_gene: NA; v_gene: TRBV14; CDR3aa: CASSKGGGELFF
j_gene: TRBJ2-7; d_gene: NA; v_gene: TRBV7-2; CDR3aa: CASSPDSYYEQYF
j_gene: TRBJ2-7; d_gene: NA; v_gene: TRBV10-2; CDR3aa: CASSDPYEQYF
j_gene: TRBJ2-7; d_gene: NA; v_gene: TRBV29-1; CDR3aa: CSVLGGTYEQYF
j_gene: NA; d_gene: NA; v_gene: TRBV3-1; CDR3aa: CASSQPRKRGYEQYF
j_gene: TRBJ1-5; d_gene: NA; v_gene: TRBV28; CDR3aa: CASSLRGIQPQHF
j_gene: TRBJ2-5; d_gene: TRBD2; v_gene: TRBV7-9; CDR3aa: CASSDNGLAGGETQYF
j_gene: TRBJ1-6; d_gene: NA; v_gene: TRBV9; CDR3aa: CASNQGGKNSPLHF
j_gene: TRBJ2-7; d_gene: NA; v_gene: TRBV12-3/TRBV12-4; CDR3aa: CASSLKFGAAFSYEQYF
j_gene: TRBJ1-3; d_gene: TRBD1; v_gene: TRBV2; CDR3aa: CASSELGQGF
j_gene: TRBJ2-7; d_gene: NA; v_gene: TRBV29-1; CDR3aa: CSVEGPNYQQYF